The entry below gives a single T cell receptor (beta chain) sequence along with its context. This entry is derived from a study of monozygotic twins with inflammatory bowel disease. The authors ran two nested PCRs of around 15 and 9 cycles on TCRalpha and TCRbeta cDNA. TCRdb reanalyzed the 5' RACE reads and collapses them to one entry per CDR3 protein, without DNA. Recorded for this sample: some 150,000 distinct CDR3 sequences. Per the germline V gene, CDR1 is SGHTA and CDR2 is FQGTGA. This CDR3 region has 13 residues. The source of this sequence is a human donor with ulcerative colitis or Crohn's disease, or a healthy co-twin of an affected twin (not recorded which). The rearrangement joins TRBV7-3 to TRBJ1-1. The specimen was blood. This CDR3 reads CASSLNSNTEAFF.